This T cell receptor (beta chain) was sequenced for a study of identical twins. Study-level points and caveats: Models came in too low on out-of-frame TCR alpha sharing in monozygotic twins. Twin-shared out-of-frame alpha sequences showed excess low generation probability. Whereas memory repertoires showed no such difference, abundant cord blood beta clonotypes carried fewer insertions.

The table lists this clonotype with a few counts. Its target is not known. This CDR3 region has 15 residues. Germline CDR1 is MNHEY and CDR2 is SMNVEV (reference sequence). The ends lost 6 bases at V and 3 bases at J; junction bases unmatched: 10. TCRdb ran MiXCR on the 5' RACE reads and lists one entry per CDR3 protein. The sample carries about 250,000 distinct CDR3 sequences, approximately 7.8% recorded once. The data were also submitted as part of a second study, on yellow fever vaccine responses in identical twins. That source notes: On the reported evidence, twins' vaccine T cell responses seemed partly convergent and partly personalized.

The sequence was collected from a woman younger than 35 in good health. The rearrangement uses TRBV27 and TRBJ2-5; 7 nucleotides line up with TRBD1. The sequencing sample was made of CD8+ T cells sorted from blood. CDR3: CASSPPGTAKETQYF. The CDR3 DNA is TGTGCCAGCAGCCCACCCGGGACAGCAAAAGAGACCCAGTACTTC.